This entry concerns a single T cell receptor beta chain. Since a much larger clone is just one base distant, this may be a read error. These data come from a study of T-cell memory formation after mild COVID-19. Germline V lookup: CDR1 SQVTM, CDR2 ANQGSEA. CDR3 length: 13 amino acids. TCRdb ran MiXCR on the 5' RACE reads and lists one entry per CDR3 protein. In the table there are 580,000 or so distinct CDR3 sequences, 15% to 20% of which are singletons. The chain joins TRBV29-1 to TRBJ1-2; TRBD1 aligns across 9 bases. This receptor was obtained from an adult woman who had mild COVID-19 (a few samples of this study predate the infection). Cell type and time point are not known. The sequenced material came from PBMCs or a T cell subset sorted from them (not recorded which). As DNA, the CDR3 is TGCAGCGATGAAGGGACAGGGCCTTATGGCTACACCTTC. This sequence encodes CSDEGTGPYGYTF.